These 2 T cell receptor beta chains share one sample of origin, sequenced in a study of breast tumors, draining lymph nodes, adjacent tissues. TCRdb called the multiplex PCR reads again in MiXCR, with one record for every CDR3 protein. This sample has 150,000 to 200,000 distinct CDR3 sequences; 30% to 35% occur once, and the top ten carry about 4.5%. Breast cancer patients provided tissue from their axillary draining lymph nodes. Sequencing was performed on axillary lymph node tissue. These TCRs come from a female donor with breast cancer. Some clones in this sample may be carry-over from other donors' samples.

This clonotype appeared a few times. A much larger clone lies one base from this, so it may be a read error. This CDR3 is CASGDGASSYTF. For the CDR3, the DNA is TGTGCCAGCGGGGACGGGGCAAGTAGCTACACCTTC. The chain recombines TRBV12-3 or TRBV12-4 with TRBJ1-2; TRBD1 might be the D (5 bases). The CDR3 covers 12 residues. V was cut by 8 bases and J by 9 bases, with 16 bases left in between.

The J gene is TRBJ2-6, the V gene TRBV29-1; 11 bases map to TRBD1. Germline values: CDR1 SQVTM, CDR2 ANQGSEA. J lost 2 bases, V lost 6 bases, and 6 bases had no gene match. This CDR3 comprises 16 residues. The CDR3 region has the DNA TGCAGCGTCATCCGGGACAGGGGGGCTGGGGCCAACGTCCTGACTTTC. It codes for CSVIRDRGAGANVLTF.